This T cell receptor beta chain was captured by sequencing in a study of prognosis after radiotherapy for stage I lung cancer. The overall study: About a dozen men and 6 women, aged about 53 to 84 and with a median age of around 74 years, made up the patients.

Genomic DNA was the source, and TCR beta CDR3 was amplified from it by two-round multiplex PCR. Round-one PCR had primers specific to each TRBV and TRBJ gene. One entry per CDR3 protein, called by TCRdb with MiXCR from the multiplex PCR reads. The sample lists about 16,000 distinct CDR3 sequences; just under 45% were seen once. This sequence was found in a donor aged 50 or older with non-small cell lung cancer. The sample consisted of PBMCs, taken before or after stereotactic body radiation therapy (not recorded which).

The CDR3 nucleotides read TGTGCCAGCAGCCCCGTCGCGGGAGTAGTAAACGAGCAGTACTTC. This translates into CASSPVAGVVNEQYF. The chain is built from TRBV11-2 and TRBJ2-7, with 7 bases that match TRBD2. From germline, CDR1 is SGHAT and CDR2 FQNNGV. This CDR3 is built from 15 residues. J gave up 5 bases and V 5 bases, and 12 bases lay outside the gene matches.